The next 31 T cell receptor beta chains were all read from a single sample in a study of long-term antiretroviral therapy in people with HIV. An immunoSEQ assay, version v3.0, was performed at survey level. Using immunoSEQ multiplex PCR, the repertoire was profiled, and TCRdb retains in-frame clones only, with some absent. The data contain some 17,000 clones, 80% of them singletons. Here the sequenced sample was unsorted PBMCs, taken 0.1 years before starting antiretroviral therapy. Source of these receptors: a man aged 18 to 29 with HIV.

The table lists this clone with a few counts. The rearrangement links TRBV28 to TRBJ1-4; no reliable D call. Germline V gene sequence: CDR1 MDHEN, CDR2 SYDVKM. V was pared by 3 bases and J by 8 bases, with 7 bases between. The CDR3 contains 12 residues. CDR3 DNA: TGTGCCAGCAGTTTGTTCGGGGAAAAACTGTTTTTT. Protein sequence: CASSLFGEKLFF.

The chain is built from TRBV7-6 and TRBJ2-2; D is unclear. The CDR3 consists of 16 residues. Germline V CDR1 and CDR2: SGHVS, FNYEAQ. Between the trimmed V and J ends, which lost 1 base and 1 base, there was a span of 10 bases. CDR3 bases: TGTGCCAGCAGCTTAGGTTCGCGGCGGAACACCGGGGAGCTGTTTTTT. Residues: CASSLGSRRNTGELFF.

V gene TRBV6-1 combines with J gene TRBJ2-7; 12 positions match TRBD2. V trimming: 0 bases; J trimming: 4 bases; junction bases outside the gene matches: 1. Looked up from germline, CDR1 is MNHNS and CDR2 is SASEGT. This CDR3 is built from 15 residues. As DNA, the CDR3 is TGTGCCAGCAGTGAAGCACTAGCGGGGGGTTACGAGCAGTACTTC. This translates into CASSEALAGGYEQYF.

This clone appeared a single time. The chain couples TRBV5-1 to TRBJ1-5; D gene ambiguous. The CDR3 extends over 15 amino acids. The V gene's germline CDR1 is SGHRS and CDR2 YFSETQ. V was pared by 0 bases and J by 1 base, with 8 bases between. CDR3 in DNA: TGCGCCAGCAGCTTGGCTGGGAACAGCAATCAGCCCCAGCATTTT. Its protein product is CASSLAGNSNQPQHF.

This clone came up a few times. V is TRBV5-1 and J is TRBJ1-6; D unresolved. Germline V gene lookup returns CDR1 SGHRS and CDR2 YFSETQ. This CDR3 has 17 residues. V shed 4 bases and J shed 0 bases, with 14 bases lying between them. CDR3 region: CASSPAEGSSYNSPLHF. CDR3 DNA sequence: TGCGCCAGCAGCCCTGCGGAGGGAAGCTCCTATAATTCACCCCTCCACTTT.

This chain joins TRBV2 and TRBJ1-2; weak D call: TRBD1 (6 bases). Germline V CDR1 and CDR2: SNHLY, FYNNEI. This CDR3 is built from 15 residues. Trimming shortened V by 5 bases and J by 4 bases, and 17 bases separated the two germline ends. The CDR3 spells CASSPNPQGSYGYTF. The DNA of the CDR3 is TGTGCCAGCAGTCCCAACCCCCAGGGGAGCTATGGCTACACCTTC. The full variable domain, completed using reference TRBV2 and TRBJ1-2, is EPEVTQTPSHQVTQMGQEVILRCVPISNHLYFYWYRQILGQKVEFLVSFYNNEISEKSEIFDDQFSVERPDGSNFTLKIRSTKLEDSAMYFCASSPNPQGSYGYTFGSGTRLTVV.

V usage is TRBV11-2 and J usage is TRBJ2-7, with TRBD1 as a possible D gene (5 bases). The CDR3 contains 14 residues. With 1 base removed from V and 6 bases from J, the gap between germline ends came to 13 bases. Per the germline V gene, CDR1 is SGHAT and CDR2 is FQNNGV. CDR3: CASSLVQGVREQYF. The CDR3 DNA reads as TGTGCCAGCAGCTTAGTGCAGGGTGTCCGCGAGCAGTACTTC.

Only a few counts were recorded for this clone. This sequence joins TRBV29-1 and TRBJ2-5; D not certain. The CDR3 runs 12 residues. Germline CDR1 reads SQVTM; CDR2 reads ANQGSEA. Trimming stripped 4 bases from V and 3 bases from J, with 9 bases between. CDR3 sequence reads: CSVGATEETQYF. The CDR3 DNA sequence: TGCAGCGTTGGGGCCACCGAAGAGACCCAGTACTTC.

The J gene is TRBJ2-1, the V gene TRBV5-4; unclear D gene. Trimming shortened V by 4 bases and J by 9 bases, and 17 bases separated the two germline ends. CDR3 size: 14 residues. Looked up from germline, CDR1 is SGHNT and CDR2 is YYREEE (reference sequence). The CDR3 DNA reads TGTGCCAGCAGCCTTACTGGCTTTTTAACTGAGCAGTTCTTC. Its protein is CASSLTGFLTEQFF.

The V call is TRBV11-3, the J call TRBJ2-3; a weak D match, TRBD2 (7 bases). Germline-derived CDR1 and CDR2 are SGHNT and YENEEA. The CDR3 consists of 15 residues. Trimming left V 4 bases short and J 2 bases short, with 13 bases between. As DNA, the CDR3 is TGTGCCAGCAGCTGGGGGGGCCAACCCACAGATACGCAGTATTTT. Amino acids: CASSWGGQPTDTQYF.

Only a few counts were recorded for this clone. The chain joins TRBV19 to TRBJ2-3, with D tentatively TRBD1 or TRBD2 (5 bases each). This CDR3 comprises 14 residues. V was trimmed by 3 bases and J by 3 bases, leaving 10 bases between them. Germline CDR1 reads LNHDA; CDR2 reads SQIVND (reference sequence). The CDR3 loop reads CASSIKGPTDTQYF. The CDR3 DNA follows: TGTGCCAGTAGTATCAAGGGACCTACAGATACGCAGTATTTT. Full variable domain (missing parts from reference TRBV19 and TRBJ2-3): DGGITQSPKYLFRKEGQNVTLSCEQNLNHDAMYWYRQDPGQGLRLIYYSQIVNDFQKGDIAEGYSVSREKKESFPLTVTSAQKNPTAFYLCASSIKGPTDTQYFGPGTRLTVL.

The chain employs TRBV7-9 and TRBJ1-2; 7 nucleotides agree with TRBD1. Germline loops: CDR1 SEHNR, CDR2 FQNEAQ (reference sequence). The CDR3 runs to 15 residues. Trimming removed 8 bases from V and 1 base from J; junction bases left unmatched: 10. The CDR3 sequence: CASHNPGTVNYGYTF. DNA of the CDR3: TGTGCCAGCCACAATCCCGGGACAGTTAACTATGGCTACACCTTC.

The chain combines TRBV5-1 with TRBJ2-7, with 8 bases identical to TRBD2. Germline V CDR1 and CDR2: SGHRS, YFSETQ. V gave up 0 bases and J gave up 3 bases; unmatched junction bases: 5. This CDR3 contains 15 residues. In DNA, the CDR3 is TGCGCCAGCAGCTTGGGGAGCGGGAGTGTCTACGAGCAGTACTTC. Amino acids: CASSLGSGSVYEQYF.

The chain couples TRBV5-8 to TRBJ1-2; the match to TRBD1 covers 8 bases. The J segment lost 0 bases and the V segment lost 3 bases, leaving 7 bases of the junction unmatched. This CDR3 has 16 amino acids. Germline assignment: CDR1 SGHTS and CDR2 YDEGEE. CDR3 region: CASSSTGGLTNYGYTF. As DNA, the CDR3 is TGTGCCAGCAGCTCCACAGGGGGTCTTACTAACTATGGCTACACCTTC.

The chain carries TRBV27 and TRBJ2-1, with TRBD2 matching over 10 bases. The CDR3 runs 16 residues. V lost 2 bases and J lost 3; bases outside the gene matches: 4. CDR1 and CDR2 from the germline V gene are MNHEY and SMNVEV (reference sequence). CDR3 sequence (DNA): TGTGCCAGCAGTTTACGACTAGCGGGTTTCTACAATGAGCAGTTCTTC. Translation: CASSLRLAGFYNEQFF.

On this clone: The junction differs from germline at one of its ends, possibly a read error. The genes are TRBV7-8 and TRBJ2-1; TRBD2 might be the D (5 bases). This CDR3 contains 15 residues. CDR1 SGHVS and CDR2 FQNEAQ come from the germline V gene. CDR3 DNA: TGTGCCAGCAGCTTCGAGGACTGGACCTACAACGAGCAGTTCTTC. Encoded protein: CASSFEDWTYNEQFF. Supplemented by reference TRBV7-8 and TRBJ2-1, the full variable domain reads GAGVSQSPRYKVAKRGQDVALRCDPISGHVSLFWYQQALGQGPEFLTYFQNEAQLDKSGLPSDRFFAERPEGSVSTLKIQRTQQEDSAVYLCASSFEDWTYNEQFFGPGTRLTVL.

J is TRBJ2-1 and V is TRBV7-9, with 7 bases aligning to TRBD1. The ends lost 5 bases at V and 3 bases at J; junction bases unmatched: 16. Germline V gene data show CDR1 as SEHNR and CDR2 as FQNEAQ (reference sequence). This CDR3 contains 18 residues. CDR3 in DNA: TGTGCCAGCAGCCCACGACTACCGGGACAGCCTTACTACAATGAGCAGTTCTTC. Translated, it gives CASSPRLPGQPYYNEQFF.

The chain links TRBV4-3 to TRBJ2-7, with 11 nucleotides matching TRBD2. Germline trimming cut 4 bases from V and 5 bases from J; bases unmatched to any gene: 10. This CDR3 region has 16 residues. Per the germline V gene, CDR1 is LGHNA and CDR2 is YSLEER. In DNA, the CDR3 is TGCGCCAGCAGCCCGGGACTAGCGGCCCTTGGGAACGAGCAGTACTTC. It yields the protein CASSPGLAALGNEQYF.

V and J are TRBV4-2 and TRBJ2-4; 10 bases are a match to TRBD2. CDR1 is LGHNA, CDR2 YNFKEQ, per germline. The CDR3 consists of 17 residues. J lost 1 base, V lost 2 bases, and 5 bases had no gene match. The chain's CDR3 is CASSQLAGVTAKNIQYF. The CDR3, as DNA: TGTGCCAGCAGCCAACTAGCGGGAGTCACGGCCAAAAACATTCAGTACTTC.

This clone was detected a few times. Compared with germline, one end of the junction differs, possibly owing to a read error. The chain joins TRBV5-3 to TRBJ2-7; TRBD2 aligns across 12 bases. TRBV5-3 is an ORF for which the function is uncertain. The CDR3 extends over 15 amino acids. CDR3 in amino acids: CASSSPSGRVYEQYF. DNA for the CDR3: TGTGCCAGCAGCTCCCCTAGCGGGAGGGTATACGAGCAGTACTTC.

This rearrangement joins TRBV29-1 to TRBJ2-1; D is possibly TRBD2 (5 bases). Germline loops: CDR1 SQVTM, CDR2 ANQGSEA. This CDR3 is 12 amino acids long. V lost 7 bases and J 6 bases, leaving 13 bases between the germline ends. The CDR3 is CSDARGVNEQFF. Here the CDR3 DNA reads TGCAGCGACGCCCGGGGTGTCAATGAGCAGTTCTTC.

This chain links TRBV5-4 with TRBJ2-5; TRBD1 agrees at 10 bases. CDR1 is SGHNT, CDR2 YYREEE, per germline (reference sequence). V dropped 4 bases and J dropped 5; count of bases not matched to a gene: 8. The CDR3 sequence is 15 residues long. CDR3 sequence reads: CASSSGTGERETQYF. CDR3 coding DNA: TGTGCCAGCAGCAGCGGGACAGGGGAGCGGGAGACCCAGTACTTC.

A single count supports this clone. The V call is TRBV7-2, the J call TRBJ2-4, with 8 bases matching TRBD1. Trimming cost V 1 base and J 7 bases; bases outside gene matches: 6. Germline V gives CDR1 SGHTA, CDR2 FQGNSA. This CDR3 region has 15 residues. The CDR3 region is CASSLGPGGGNIQYF. The CDR3 nucleotides read TGTGCCAGCAGCTTAGGACCAGGGGGCGGGAACATTCAGTACTTC.

This clone was counted once. The chain couples TRBV5-6 to TRBJ2-1; the match to TRBD2 covers 12 bases. The germline gives CDR1 SGHDT, CDR2 YYEEEE. The J segment lost 4 bases and the V segment lost 0 bases, leaving 11 bases of the junction unmatched. The CDR3 consists of 19 residues. The CDR3 spells CASSLAATSGGEFYNEQFF. CDR3 coding DNA: TGTGCCAGCAGCTTGGCCGCGACTAGCGGGGGTGAGTTTTACAATGAGCAGTTCTTC.

CDR3 DNA: TGCGCCAGCAGCTTGCCGGGGACAGAAGCTTTCTTT. Amino acid sequence: CASSLPGTEAFF. The chain has TRBV5-1 and TRBJ1-1; possibly TRBD1 for D (6 bases). This CDR3 is 12 amino acids long. V was trimmed by 1 base and J by 8 bases, leaving 9 bases between them. The V gene's germline CDR1 is SGHRS and CDR2 YFSETQ.

The V call is TRBV28, the J call TRBJ2-7; D might be TRBD2 (6 bases). The CDR3 runs to 13 residues. CDR1 and CDR2 from the germline V gene are MDHEN and SYDVKM. Trimming left V 3 bases short and J 6 bases short, with 12 bases between. The CDR3, as DNA: TGTGCCAGCAGTTTCCGGGAGTCTGTCGAGCAGTACTTC. This codes for CASSFRESVEQYF.

V and J are TRBV5-1 and TRBJ1-4; no clear D. The length of the CDR3 is 15 residues. The ends were cut back, 7 bases at V and 8 bases at J, with 21 bases in the middle. Germline lookup yields CDR1 SGHRS and CDR2 YFSETQ. CDR3 sequence: CASRLSGTEREKLFF. DNA of the CDR3: TGCGCCAGCCGCCTTTCCGGCACCGAGAGGGAAAAACTGTTTTTT. Full variable domain (rest looked up from reference TRBV5-1 and TRBJ1-4): KAGVTQTPRYLIKTRGQQVTLSCSPISGHRSVSWYQQTPGQGLQFLFEYFSETQRNKGNFPGRFSGRQFSNSRSEMNVSTLELGDSALYLCASRLSGTEREKLFFGSGTQLSVL.

The chain combines TRBV4-3 with TRBJ1-1, with TRBD1 as a possible D gene (5 bases). The CDR3 is made up of 13 amino acids. Deletions cut 0 bases from V and 8 bases from J, with 10 bases between. The germline gives CDR1 LGHNA, CDR2 YSLEER. CDR3 sequence: CASSQDPWGEAFF. As DNA, the CDR3 is TGCGCCAGCAGCCAAGATCCATGGGGCGAAGCTTTCTTT.

The V call is TRBV4-3, the J call TRBJ1-2, with a possible D match to TRBD1 (5 bases). Looked up from germline, CDR1 is LGHNA and CDR2 is YSLEER. V was cut by 4 bases and J by 7 bases, with 22 bases left in between. The CDR3 runs to 16 residues. The CDR3 is CASSPRRGYYLSGYTF. The CDR3 bases are TGCGCCAGCAGCCCCCGCCGGGGGTACTATTTAAGTGGCTACACCTTC.

The chain couples TRBV5-1 to TRBJ2-7, with a tentative D call TRBD1 (8 bases). Trimming pared 2 bases from V and 3 bases from J, leaving 15 bases between. This CDR3 region has 15 residues. CDR1 is SGHRS, CDR2 YFSETQ, per germline. As DNA, the CDR3 is TGCGCCAGCAGCTTAGCGGGACAGGTCGGCTACGAGCAGTACTTC. Its protein product is CASSLAGQVGYEQYF.

The chain is built from TRBV19 and TRBJ1-5; D is perhaps TRBD1 (5 bases). V was cut by 3 bases and J by 3 bases, with 9 bases left in between. The CDR3 covers 14 residues. Germline V gene sequence: CDR1 LNHDA, CDR2 SQIVND (reference sequence). This CDR3 is CASSIAGPNQPQHF. CDR3 DNA: TGTGCCAGTAGTATTGCGGGGCCCAATCAGCCCCAGCATTTT.